These T cell receptor beta chains were read from a single sample in a study of blood T cell repertoires in COVID-19. TCRdb keeps only in-frame clones here, not all; method: immunoSEQ multiplex PCR. The sample records approximately 300,000 clones, 85% to 90% being singletons. Sequencing input: PBMCs or T cells enriched from blood (not recorded which). These receptors were obtained from a young man who had recovered from COVID-19. Each CDR3 is given with its conserved first and last residue.

TRBV6-2/TRBV6-3	TRBJ1-2	CASSPMGSVVYGYTF
TRBV2	TRBJ1-2	CASSEFGANYGYTF
TRBV12-3/TRBV12-4	TRBJ1-1	CASSRGKEAFF
TRBV11-2	TRBJ2-1	CASSFRTGHEQFF
TRBV4-1	TRBJ1-4	CASSQTGVLREKLFF
TRBV5-1	TRBJ1-2	CASSPGDRGYGYTF
TRBV30	TRBJ1-1	CAWSIEVSTEAFF
TRBV30	TRBJ2-7	CAWRSDGRVKKIESDEQYF
TRBV24-1	TRBJ2-2	CATRGQGATGELFF
TRBV6-5	TRBJ1-2	CASRPRQGAWDGYTF
TRBV10-2	TRBJ2-1	CASSPGQAYNEQFF
TRBV28	TRBJ2-1	CASTTYNEQFF
TRBV30	TRBJ1-4	CAWSLEQNEKLFF
TRBV29-1	TRBJ2-7	CSVTGGSSYEQYF
TRBV2	TRBJ2-6	CARRGRLAGTPSGANVLTF
TRBV2	TRBJ1-2	CASSTTARKDGYTF
TRBV5-1	TRBJ2-1	CASSAGLAGLGQFF
TRBV27	TRBJ1-1	CASSLQPSTEAFF
TRBV5-5	TRBJ1-5	CASSPLYGGVEQPQHF
TRBV11-2	TRBJ1-6	CASSFLTGNNSPLHF
TRBV5-1	TRBJ2-1	CASSFLAGGPNEQFF
TRBV6-1	TRBJ1-1	CASSAAHRGGRDTEAFF
TRBV5-1	TRBJ1-1	CASSSRGGPEAFF
TRBV2	TRBJ1-5	CASSEGAPSQPQHF
TRBV2	TRBJ2-3	CATSFTDTQYF
TRBV5-6	TRBJ2-4	CASSLVDRLAKNIQYF
TRBV7-9	TRBJ1-2	CASSRATGDRYGYTF
TRBV5-1	TRBJ2-7	CASSVGQGPYEQYF
TRBV9	TRBJ1-5	CASSVVGGGGSNQPQHF